Listed below are T cell receptor beta chains from one sample, sequenced in a study of OX40 agonist ivuxolimab in advanced cancers. Produced via immunoSEQ multiplex PCR; TCRdb's table is partial and in-frame only. The sample holds approximately 69,000 clones, around 91% seen once. The specimen comprised CD4+ or CD8+ T cells sorted from blood, sampled in a trial of the OX40 agonist ivuxolimab. These receptors came from an adult with an advanced solid tumor such as melanoma, head and neck, liver or kidney cancer. CDR3s include the opening cysteine and the closing phenylalanine or tryptophan. The D gene is left open where the match is weak. Clone size appears in some rows only: once, few, many, or a class for an expanded clone.

v_call: TRBV28; j_call: TRBJ2-1; d_call: TRBD2; clone_size: .; cdr3_aa: CASSPSGVSSYNEQFF; cdr3_nt: TGTGCCAGCAGTCCTAGCGGGGTCAGCTCCTACAATGAGCAGTTCTTC
v_call: TRBV5-1; j_call: TRBJ2-3; d_call: .; clone_size: once; cdr3_aa: CASSLGQPDTQYF; cdr3_nt: TGCGCCAGCAGCTTGGGCCAGCCAGATACGCAGTATTTT
v_call: TRBV7-2; j_call: TRBJ2-3; d_call: .; clone_size: .; cdr3_aa: CASSSSPLDTDTQYF; cdr3_nt: TGTGCCAGCAGCTCCTCCCCCCTAGACACAGATACGCAGTATTTT
v_call: TRBV28; j_call: TRBJ2-7; d_call: .; clone_size: .; cdr3_aa: CASATVGGIEQYF; cdr3_nt: TGTGCCAGCGCCACGGTCGGAGGAATCGAGCAGTACTTC
v_call: TRBV7-2; j_call: TRBJ2-7; d_call: TRBD2; clone_size: .; cdr3_aa: CASSYGTSGTYEQYF; cdr3_nt: TGTGCCAGCAGCTATGGGACTAGCGGGACCTACGAGCAGTACTTC
v_call: TRBV5-4; j_call: TRBJ2-7; d_call: TRBD1; clone_size: once; cdr3_aa: CASSTNRGEQYF; cdr3_nt: TGTGCCAGCAGCACGAACAGGGGTGAGCAGTACTTC
v_call: TRBV7-8; j_call: TRBJ2-1; d_call: .; clone_size: .; cdr3_aa: CASSLRGSPYNEQFF; cdr3_nt: TGTGCCAGCAGCCTCCGGGGGAGTCCCTACAATGAGCAGTTCTTC
v_call: TRBV6-4; j_call: TRBJ1-5; d_call: TRBD1; clone_size: few; cdr3_aa: CAFPGQGEGNQPQHF; cdr3_nt: TGTGCCTTTCCGGGACAGGGAGAGGGCAATCAGCCCCAGCATTTT
v_call: TRBV10-1; j_call: TRBJ2-1; d_call: .; clone_size: .; cdr3_aa: CASSGTFNEQFF; cdr3_nt: TGCGCCAGCAGTGGGACTTTCAATGAGCAGTTCTTC
v_call: TRBV7-2; j_call: TRBJ2-7; d_call: TRBD2; clone_size: .; cdr3_aa: CASSLAGVAGTYEQYF; cdr3_nt: TGTGCCAGCAGCTTAGCGGGGGTAGCGGGGACCTACGAGCAGTACTTC
v_call: TRBV13; j_call: TRBJ2-7; d_call: .; clone_size: .; cdr3_aa: CASSPRRGGFYEQYF; cdr3_nt: TGTGCCAGCAGCCCCCGTAGGGGCGGGTTTTACGAGCAGTACTTC
v_call: TRBV19; j_call: TRBJ1-1; d_call: .; clone_size: .; cdr3_aa: CASSLNLGRPHTEAFF; cdr3_nt: TGTGCCAGTAGTTTAAACCTGGGACGGCCCCACACTGAAGCTTTCTTT
v_call: TRBV9; j_call: TRBJ2-3; d_call: TRBD2; clone_size: few; cdr3_aa: CASSDPAGGWDTQYF; cdr3_nt: TGTGCCAGCAGTGACCCGGCGGGAGGGTGGGATACGCAGTATTTT
v_call: TRBV7-6; j_call: TRBJ2-3; d_call: TRBD2; clone_size: .; cdr3_aa: CASSNPSGSADTQYF; cdr3_nt: TGTGCCAGCAGCAACCCTAGCGGGAGCGCAGATACGCAGTATTTT
v_call: TRBV18; j_call: TRBJ1-4; d_call: TRBD1; clone_size: .; cdr3_aa: CASSPPGQGEEKLFF; cdr3_nt: TGTGCCAGCTCACCACCGGGACAGGGCGAAGAAAAACTGTTTTTT
v_call: TRBV7-3; j_call: TRBJ1-1; d_call: .; clone_size: .; cdr3_aa: CASSFYRNTEAFF; cdr3_nt: TGTGCCAGCAGCTTCTACAGGAACACTGAAGCTTTCTTT
v_call: TRBV7-9; j_call: TRBJ2-7; d_call: .; clone_size: .; cdr3_aa: CASSLAGVGEQYF; cdr3_nt: TGTGCCAGCAGCTTAGCGGGAGTTGGAGAGCAGTACTTC
v_call: TRBV7-8; j_call: TRBJ2-5; d_call: .; clone_size: .; cdr3_aa: CASSGWTHEGETQYF; cdr3_nt: TGTGCCAGCAGCGGGTGGACCCACGAGGGGGAGACCCAGTACTTC
v_call: TRBV30; j_call: TRBJ1-2; d_call: .; clone_size: few; cdr3_aa: CAWSADTSDGYTF; cdr3_nt: TGTGCCTGGAGTGCCGACACCTCCGATGGCTACACCTTC
v_call: TRBV10-3; j_call: TRBJ2-7; d_call: .; clone_size: .; cdr3_aa: CAISESVRSNTYEQYF; cdr3_nt: TGTGCCATCAGTGAGTCCGTAAGGAGTAACACCTACGAGCAGTACTTC
v_call: TRBV25-1; j_call: TRBJ2-1; d_call: TRBD2; clone_size: .; cdr3_aa: CASSAAGTSYNEQFF; cdr3_nt: TGTGCCAGCAGTGCGGCCGGGACTAGCTACAATGAGCAGTTCTTC
v_call: TRBV27; j_call: TRBJ2-7; d_call: TRBD1; clone_size: .; cdr3_aa: CASRNRGVYEQYF; cdr3_nt: TGTGCCAGCAGAAACAGGGGCGTCTACGAGCAGTACTTC
v_call: TRBV11-1; j_call: TRBJ2-1; d_call: .; clone_size: once; cdr3_aa: CASSSTTGPGRGNEQFF; cdr3_nt: TGTGCCAGCAGCTCAACTACCGGGCCAGGGCGGGGCAATGAGCAGTTCTTC
v_call: TRBV15; j_call: TRBJ1-5; d_call: .; clone_size: .; cdr3_aa: CATSREPGRGGGYSNQPQHF; cdr3_nt: TGTGCCACCAGCAGAGAACCTGGACGAGGGGGTGGTTATAGCAATCAGCCCCAGCATTTT
v_call: TRBV11-3; j_call: TRBJ2-7; d_call: .; clone_size: .; cdr3_aa: CASSGFWVSSYEQYF; cdr3_nt: TGTGCCAGCAGTGGGTTTTGGGTAAGCTCCTACGAGCAGTACTTC
v_call: TRBV7-8; j_call: TRBJ2-3; d_call: .; clone_size: .; cdr3_aa: CASSLTRDTQYF; cdr3_nt: TGTGCCAGCAGCTTAACCCGGGATACGCAGTATTTT
v_call: TRBV5-4; j_call: TRBJ1-1; d_call: .; clone_size: .; cdr3_aa: CASRRTVFDTEAFF; cdr3_nt: TGTGCCAGCAGACGGACAGTGTTTGACACTGAAGCTTTCTTT
v_call: TRBV10-2; j_call: TRBJ2-1; d_call: .; clone_size: .; cdr3_aa: CASSVARSDEQFF; cdr3_nt: TGCGCCAGCAGTGTGGCTAGAAGCGATGAGCAGTTCTTC